One sample yielded the 13 T cell receptor beta chains listed below, sequenced in a study of T cell responses to AZD1222 COVID-19 vaccine. The assay was immunoSEQ multiplex PCR, and TCRdb's table has in-frame clones only and misses some. The data show approximately 190,000 clones, with approximately 92% seen just once and 1% to 1.5% held by the top ten. Here the sequenced sample was peripheral blood, taken on day 0 of AZD1222 vaccination. These receptors all stem from an adult in good health.

The rearrangement uses TRBV7-9 and TRBJ2-1, with D tentatively TRBD1 (6 bases). CDR1 and CDR2 (germline): SEHNR, FQNEAQ (reference sequence). V was clipped by 3 bases and J by 4 bases, with 13 bases between them. This CDR3 is built from 15 residues. CDR3 in DNA: TGTGCCAGCAGCTTCGGATTGACAGGTTACAATGAGCAGTTCTTC. Protein sequence: CASSFGLTGYNEQFF.

The chain carries TRBV5-5 and TRBJ1-1, with D possibly matching TRBD1 (5 bases). V was cut by 2 bases and J by 1 base, with 9 bases left in between. The CDR3 has 14 residues. CDR1 and CDR2 from the germline V gene are SGHKS and YYEKEE (reference sequence). CDR3 sequence (DNA): TGTGCCAGCAGCTTACGGCAGGGGAACACTGAAGCTTTCTTT. It encodes CASSLRQGNTEAFF.

CDR3 amino acids: CASSVDRGQASAEAFF. The CDR3 region has the DNA TGTGCCAGCAGCGTAGATCGGGGACAGGCCAGCGCTGAAGCTTTCTTT. V gene TRBV9 combines with J gene TRBJ1-1, with 8 bases fitting TRBD1. From germline, CDR1 is SGDLS and CDR2 YYNGEE. V was clipped by 0 bases and J by 6 bases; unmatched bases: 10. The CDR3 totals 16 residues.

The chain recombines TRBV19 with TRBJ1-5, with D tentatively TRBD1 (5 bases). The germline V gene encodes CDR1 LNHDA and CDR2 SQIVND (reference sequence). Deletions cut 7 bases from V and 2 bases from J, with 15 bases between. CDR3 length equals 15 residues. The CDR3 coding sequence is TGTGCCAGTACCAGTGGGGGGTGGGGCAATCAGCCCCAGCATTTT. Its protein is CASTSGGWGNQPQHF.

The CDR3 is CATSDSGATYNEQFF. The DNA of the CDR3 is TGTGCCACCAGTGATTCGGGGGCCACCTACAATGAGCAGTTCTTC. This sequence joins TRBV24-1 and TRBJ2-1; D is perhaps TRBD1 or TRBD2 (6 bases each). The V end was cut by 2 bases, the J end by 2 bases, with 9 bases between. The CDR3 runs to 15 residues. From germline, CDR1 is KGHDR and CDR2 SFDVKD.

The J gene is TRBJ1-3, the V gene TRBV11-2; D possibly corresponds to TRBD1 (5 bases). Trimming stripped 5 bases from V and 1 base from J, with 12 bases between. This CDR3 has 15 residues. Looked up from germline, CDR1 is SGHAT and CDR2 is FQNNGV. The CDR3 protein is CASSPGWGSGNTIYF. The CDR3 coding sequence is TGTGCCAGCAGCCCGGGGTGGGGGTCTGGAAACACCATATATTTT.

The chain couples TRBV2 to TRBJ1-1; TRBD1 agrees at 7 bases. V shed 5 bases and J 13 bases; nucleotides not matched to a gene: 10. The V gene's germline CDR1 is SNHLY and CDR2 FYNNEI. This CDR3 is built from 12 residues. The CDR3 sequence: CASSMPTGYVFF. CDR3 nucleotides: TGTGCCAGCAGTATGCCGACAGGGTACGTTTTCTTT.

This chain uses TRBV9 with TRBJ2-7, with TRBD1 identical over 10 bases. CDR1 is SGDLS, CDR2 YYNGEE, per germline. Trimming at V came to 5 bases and at J to 3 bases, leaving 8 bases not matched to a gene. The CDR3 has 15 amino acids. This chain's CDR3 is CASSLGTGDLYEQYF. CDR3 nucleotides: TGTGCCAGCAGTCTCGGGACAGGGGATCTCTACGAGCAGTACTTC.

This sequence joins TRBV6-5 and TRBJ2-3; the D call may be TRBD1 or TRBD2 (6 bases each). The germline gives CDR1 MNHEY, CDR2 SVGAGI. Trimming removed 4 bases at V and 10 bases at J, with 24 bases between. This CDR3 comprises 16 residues. CDR3 nucleotide sequence: TGTGCCAGCAGTTCCCCCTCGGGGGCAGGCCTAACCCCGCAGTATTTT. Translating gives CASSSPSGAGLTPQYF.

The J gene is TRBJ2-2, the V gene TRBV7-8, with a possible D match to TRBD1 (5 bases). V lost 2 bases and J lost 2, with 6 bases in between. Germline values: CDR1 SGHVS, CDR2 FQNEAQ. The CDR3 is 14 residues long. The CDR3 sequence: CASSLRTNTGELFF. CDR3 sequence (DNA): TGTGCCAGCAGCTTAAGGACAAACACCGGGGAGCTGTTTTTT.

The chain is built from TRBV7-8 and TRBJ2-3, with 7 bases fitting TRBD1. The junction had 10 bases not matched to a gene; V was cut back by 5 bases and J by 5 bases. In germline, CDR1 is SGHVS, CDR2 FQNEAQ. The CDR3 is 15 residues long. The CDR3 is CASSPRGFVKDTQYF. The DNA of the CDR3 is TGTGCCAGCAGCCCCAGGGGGTTTGTTAAAGATACGCAGTATTTT.

J is TRBJ1-4 and V is TRBV6-2 or TRBV6-3; D uncertain. Trimming pared 0 bases from V and 6 bases from J, leaving 2 bases between. Germline V gene lookup returns CDR1 MNHEY and CDR2 SVGEGT. This CDR3 is built from 12 residues. The CDR3 sequence: CASSYSHEKLFF. CDR3 bases: TGTGCCAGCAGTTACTCACATGAAAAACTGTTTTTT.

This chain joins TRBV2 and TRBJ1-4, with D maybe TRBD1 (6 bases). Between the trimmed V and J ends, which lost 7 bases and 3 bases, there was a span of 12 bases. Looked up from germline, CDR1 is SNHLY and CDR2 is FYNNEI. CDR3 length: 14 amino acids. CDR3 sequence: CASNWGGPNEKLFF. In DNA, the CDR3 is TGTGCCAGCAATTGGGGGGGGCCTAATGAAAAACTGTTTTTT. The variable domain in full, completed from reference TRBV2 and TRBJ1-4, reads EPEVTQTPSHQVTQMGQEVILRCVPISNHLYFYWYRQILGQKVEFLVSFYNNEISEKSEIFDDQFSVERPDGSNFTLKIRSTKLEDSAMYFCASNWGGPNEKLFFGSGTQLSVL.